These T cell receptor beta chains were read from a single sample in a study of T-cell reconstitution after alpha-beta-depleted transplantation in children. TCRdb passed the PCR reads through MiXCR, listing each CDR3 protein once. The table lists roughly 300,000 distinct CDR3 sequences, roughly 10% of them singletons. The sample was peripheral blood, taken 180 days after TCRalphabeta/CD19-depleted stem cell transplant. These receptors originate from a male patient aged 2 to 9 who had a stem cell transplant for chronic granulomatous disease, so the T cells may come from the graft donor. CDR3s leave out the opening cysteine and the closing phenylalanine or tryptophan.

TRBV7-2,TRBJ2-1,ASSFPGLVLYEQF
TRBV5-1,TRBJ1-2,ASSPGSILGGYT
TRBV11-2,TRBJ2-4,ASSLGQGLSKNIQY
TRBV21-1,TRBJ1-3,ASSKALFSFSGNTIY
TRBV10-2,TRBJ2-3,ASSADKVDTQY
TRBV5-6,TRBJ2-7,ASSPGISCEQY
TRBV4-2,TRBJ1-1,ASSQDRGRLGSGTEAF
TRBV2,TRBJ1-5,ASKEGASQPQH
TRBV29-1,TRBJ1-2,SVVVRWREGRYGYT
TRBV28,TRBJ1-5,ASSSPKDRALNQPQH
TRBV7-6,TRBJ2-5,ASSTSAGNQETQY
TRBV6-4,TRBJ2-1,ASSPRGGDEQF
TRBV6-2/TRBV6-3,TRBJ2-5,ASSYRPITPDPH
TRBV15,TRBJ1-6,ATSILGGRGSPLH
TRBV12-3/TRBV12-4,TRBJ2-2,ASSSTGPLVGELF
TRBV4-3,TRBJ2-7,ASSLRDGNYEQY
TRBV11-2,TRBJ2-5,ASSLLGTQY
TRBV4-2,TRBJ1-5,ASSQEAGEENQPQH
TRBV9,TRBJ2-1,ASSVATGTGRLYNEQF
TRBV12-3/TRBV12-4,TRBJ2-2,ASVAGRQSRNTGELF
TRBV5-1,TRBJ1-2,ASSYTGQSIYGYT
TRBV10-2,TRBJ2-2,ASNDGGGELF
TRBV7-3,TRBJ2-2,ASSLSGEGTGELF
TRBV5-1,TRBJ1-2,ASSLDPASYYGYT
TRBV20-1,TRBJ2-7,SARVVAGYEQY
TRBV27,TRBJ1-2,ASGVGYGYT
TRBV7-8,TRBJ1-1,ASSLVGTVNTEAF
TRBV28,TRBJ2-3,ASSLGASGSTDTQY
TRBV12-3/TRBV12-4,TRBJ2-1,ASSFTLSGRAQEQF
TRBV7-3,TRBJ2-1,ASWGQLTQGRLDEQF
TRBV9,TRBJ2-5,ASSVGQGNQETQY
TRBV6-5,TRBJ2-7,AVGIYEQY
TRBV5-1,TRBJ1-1,ASSLRELGTEAF
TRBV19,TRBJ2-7,ASSRFSGGNYEQY
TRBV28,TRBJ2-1,ARGPRAWTAAYNEQF
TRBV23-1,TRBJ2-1,ASSPRGQILTEQF
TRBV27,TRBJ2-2,ASSPPYTNTGELF
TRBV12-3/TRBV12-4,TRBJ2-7,ASSFFRSEQY
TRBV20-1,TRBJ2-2,SAEGLAGGRDTGELF
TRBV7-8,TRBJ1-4,ASSSGTAATNEKLF
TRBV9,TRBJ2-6,ASSPRTGGGSGANVLT
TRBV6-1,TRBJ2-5,ASTDWGGETQY
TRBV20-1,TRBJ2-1,SARVTSGRRF
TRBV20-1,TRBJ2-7,SAVGSSPYEQY
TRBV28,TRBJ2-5,ASSLSVTGENQETQY
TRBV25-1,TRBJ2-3,ASSDPRRSTDTQY
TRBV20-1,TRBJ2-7,SAGFLAGGLEQY
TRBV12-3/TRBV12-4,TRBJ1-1,ASSSPDRLNTEAF